The 26 T cell receptor beta chains presented below share a single source sample, sequenced in a study of cytomegalovirus exposure and HLA in healthy donors. PCR involved 60 Vbeta and 13 Jbeta primers. Produced via immunoSEQ multiplex PCR; TCRdb's table is partial and in-frame only. This sample has about 100,000 clones, with around three quarters found just once. The sequencing input was PBMCs. Source of these receptors: a female donor in good health and CMV-seropositive.

The chain recombines TRBV4-2 with TRBJ1-2, with TRBD1 matching 8 bases. The CDR3 runs 17 residues. Trimming cost V 0 bases and J 4 bases; bases outside gene matches: 10. In germline, CDR1 is LGHNA, CDR2 YNFKEQ. The CDR3 protein is CASSQDSTGGGTYGYTF. CDR3 DNA sequence: TGTGCCAGCAGCCAAGATTCCACAGGGGGGGGAACCTATGGCTACACCTTC.

The J gene is TRBJ2-7, the V gene TRBV7-9, with a weak D call TRBD1 (7 bases). There are 17 residues in the CDR3. Germline values: CDR1 SEHNR, CDR2 FQNEAQ (reference sequence). The V end was cut by 4 bases, the J end by 0 bases, with 19 bases between. The chain's CDR3 is CASSYRGDSTGSYEQYF. DNA for the CDR3: TGTGCCAGCAGCTATAGGGGGGACAGTACCGGCTCCTACGAGCAGTACTTC. Full variable domain (remainder filled in from reference TRBV7-9 and TRBJ2-7): DTGVSQNPRHKITKRGQNVTFRCDPISEHNRLYWYRQTLGQGPEFLTYFQNEAQLEKSRLLSDRFSAERPKGSFSTLEIQRTEQGDSAMYLCASSYRGDSTGSYEQYFGPGTRLTVT.

The J gene is TRBJ1-5, the V gene TRBV7-2; D is ambiguous. In germline, CDR1 is SGHTA, CDR2 FQGNSA. The CDR3 extends over 14 amino acids. V lost 5 bases to trimming and J lost 0 bases, with 8 bases between them. The CDR3 nucleotides read TGTGCCAGCAGCCCGGGGTATAGCAATCAGCCCCAGCATTTT. Translated: CASSPGYSNQPQHF.

DNA for the CDR3: TGCGCCAGCAGCCAGCAGGGGGCAACCTATAATTCACCCCTCCACTTT. Translation gives CASSQQGATYNSPLHF. The J gene is TRBJ1-6, the V gene TRBV4-3; 8 positions match TRBD1. Germline trimming cut 3 bases from V and 2 bases from J; bases unmatched to any gene: 3. CDR1 and CDR2 from the germline V gene are LGHNA and YSLEER. This CDR3 contains 16 residues.

Comment on this clone: Other DNA sequences in the same sample also yield this CDR3. The chain is built from TRBV5-1 and TRBJ2-3; possible D gene TRBD2, 5 bases. This CDR3 has 13 amino acids. With 3 bases removed from V and 0 bases from J, the gap between germline ends came to 5 bases. Germline loops: CDR1 SGHRS, CDR2 YFSETQ. The CDR3 here is CASSSGSTDTQYF. CDR3 nucleotide sequence: TGCGCCAGCAGCTCGGGGAGCACAGATACGCAGTATTTT.

The chain combines TRBV28 with TRBJ2-1; 9 positions match TRBD2. The CDR3 length is 15 residues. Per the germline V gene, CDR1 is MDHEN and CDR2 is SYDVKM. J lost 7 bases, V lost 3 bases, and 7 bases had no gene match. The CDR3 region is CASSFLAGAANEQFF. CDR3 sequence (DNA): TGTGCCAGCAGTTTCTTAGCGGGAGCGGCGAATGAGCAGTTCTTC.

The J gene is TRBJ1-1, the V gene TRBV6-1; TRBD1 is a possible D gene (6 bases). Germline values: CDR1 MNHNS, CDR2 SASEGT. The CDR3 has 14 amino acids. The V gene lost 4 bases and the J gene lost 4 bases, with 13 bases spanning the gap. CDR3 sequence: CASSGLQGSTEAFF. The CDR3 region has the DNA TGTGCCAGCAGTGGACTACAGGGTAGCACTGAAGCTTTCTTT.

The CDR3 spells CASSIAAYQETQYF. CDR3 sequence (DNA): TGTGCCAGTAGTATCGCGGCTTATCAAGAGACCCAGTACTTC. The J gene is TRBJ2-5, the V gene TRBV19; unclear D gene. Germline V gene sequence: CDR1 LNHDA, CDR2 SQIVND (reference sequence). The CDR3 contains 14 residues. Trimming pared 3 bases from V and 2 bases from J, leaving 10 bases between. The variable domain in full, with the rest retrieved from reference TRBV19 and TRBJ2-5, is DGGITQSPKYLFRKEGQNVTLSCEQNLNHDAMYWYRQDPGQGLRLIYYSQIVNDFQKGDIAEGYSVSREKKESFPLTVTSAQKNPTAFYLCASSIAAYQETQYFGPGTRLLVL.

The V call is TRBV7-2, the J call TRBJ2-2, with TRBD1 matching 7 bases. The V segment lost 6 bases and the J segment 5 bases; nucleotides outside the gene matches: 3. In germline, CDR1 is SGHTA, CDR2 FQGNSA. The length of the CDR3 is 13 residues. CDR3 nucleotide sequence: TGTGCCAGCAGTCGGGGACAGACCGGGGAGCTGTTTTTT. It specifies CASSRGQTGELFF.

The V call is TRBV18, the J call TRBJ2-1; TRBD1 matches 7 bases. With 5 bases clipped from V and 6 bases from J, the junction kept 19 bases outside the gene matches. The CDR3 is 18 amino acids. CDR1 is KGHSH and CDR2 is LQKENI in the germline V gene. CDR3 loop: CASSARGLSGRVVNEQFF. The CDR3 nucleotides read TGTGCCAGCTCAGCTAGGGGGCTGTCGGGACGAGTGGTCAATGAGCAGTTCTTC.

The rearrangement links TRBV6-6 to TRBJ2-7; TRBD2 aligns across 7 bases. The CDR3 loop spans 15 amino acids. CDR1 is MNHNY and CDR2 is SVGAGI in the germline V gene (reference sequence). V gave up 5 bases and J gave up 2 bases; unmatched junction bases: 9. CDR3 residues: CASSPTSVNTYEQYF. CDR3 nucleotide sequence: TGTGCCAGCAGTCCCACTAGCGTGAACACCTACGAGCAGTACTTC.

This clone was seen just once. The gene calls are TRBV6-5 and TRBJ2-5; D might be TRBD2 (5 bases). The CDR3 is made up of 13 amino acids. Trimming removed 0 bases at V and 5 bases at J, with 7 bases between. Germline V gene lookup returns CDR1 MNHEY and CDR2 SVGAGI. CDR3 sequence reads: CASSYSPGETQYF. The CDR3 DNA reads TGTGCCAGCAGTTACTCCCCGGGGGAGACCCAGTACTTC.

The chain's CDR3 is CASSPGEGAKNIQYF. In DNA, the CDR3 is TGTGCCAGCTCACCGGGGGAGGGAGCCAAAAACATTCAGTACTTC. The rearrangement links TRBV18 to TRBJ2-4, with 7 bases that match TRBD2. The CDR3 consists of 15 residues. With 3 bases clipped from V and 0 bases from J, the junction kept 2 bases outside the gene matches. The germline gives CDR1 KGHSH, CDR2 LQKENI. Variable domain in full (rest from reference TRBV18 and TRBJ2-4): NAGVMQNPRHLVRRRGQEARLRCSPMKGHSHVYWYRQLPEEGLKFMVYLQKENIIDESGMPKERFSAEFPKEGPSILRIQQVVRGDSAAYFCASSPGEGAKNIQYFGAGTRLSVL.

This clone was found a few times. The J gene is TRBJ2-2, the V gene TRBV4-1, with a possible D match to TRBD1 (6 bases). V shed 2 bases and J shed 4 bases, with 11 bases lying between them. CDR1 MGHRA and CDR2 YSYEKL come from the germline V gene. The CDR3 has 15 residues. In nucleotides, the CDR3 is TGCGCCAGCAGCCAACCAACAGGGAGCACCGGGGAGCTGTTTTTT. Translating it yields CASSQPTGSTGELFF.

The chain employs TRBV27 and TRBJ2-2; D possibly corresponds to TRBD2 (6 bases). This CDR3 region has 16 residues. The germline CDR1 and CDR2 sequences are MNHEY and SMNVEV (reference sequence). V lost 5 bases and J lost 4, with 17 bases in between. Written as DNA, the CDR3 is TGTGCCAGCAGTCCTCGGGAGTTCCATTCCACCGGGGAGCTGTTTTTT. Protein product: CASSPREFHSTGELFF.

The V and J genes are TRBV15 and TRBJ2-3, with D possibly TRBD2 on 5 matching bases. Germline CDR1 is LNHNV and CDR2 is YYDKDF (reference sequence). The CDR3 runs 13 residues. The V end was cut by 8 bases, the J end by 0 bases, with 9 bases between. The CDR3 DNA follows: TGTGCCACCTCGCGGGCGAGCACAGATACGCAGTATTTT. The encoded protein is CATSRASTDTQYF.

The chain combines TRBV2 with TRBJ1-5; possibly TRBD1 for D (5 bases). The V and J ends lost 4 bases and 9 bases respectively, with 13 bases between them. CDR3 length equals 13 residues. Germline lookup yields CDR1 SNHLY and CDR2 FYNNEI. CDR3 loop: CASSVWNQGPQHF. CDR3 bases: TGTGCCAGCAGTGTTTGGAACCAGGGGCCCCAGCATTTT.

V usage is TRBV5-1 and J usage is TRBJ1-2; no definite D call. CDR1 and CDR2 from the germline V gene are SGHRS and YFSETQ. The length of the CDR3 is 18 residues. V was cut by 0 bases and J by 8 bases, with 26 bases left in between. The chain's CDR3 is CASSLALPAGSGLEGYTF. The CDR3 DNA follows: TGCGCCAGCAGCTTGGCCCTACCGGCTGGGTCCGGTCTAGAGGGCTACACCTTC.

The chain couples TRBV6-5 to TRBJ2-7; 12 bases are a match to TRBD1. With V trimmed by 8 bases and J by 6 bases, 8 bases remained unmatched. The V gene's germline CDR1 is MNHEY and CDR2 SVGAGI. This CDR3 comprises 14 residues. In nucleotides, the CDR3 is TGTGCCAGCGGAGGGACAGGGGGCCCCTCCGAGCAGTACTTC. Translation: CASGGTGGPSEQYF.

The rearrangement uses TRBV7-3 and TRBJ2-2; 12 bases line up with TRBD2. The CDR3 consists of 17 residues. Germline V gene lookup returns CDR1 SGHTA and CDR2 FQGTGA. Trimming at V came to 4 bases and at J to 5 bases, leaving 8 bases not matched to a gene. The CDR3, as DNA: TGTGCCAGCAGCTCTCAGACTAGCGGGGGTTATACCGGGGAGCTGTTTTTT. Protein: CASSSQTSGGYTGELFF.

The rearrangement uses TRBV5-1 and TRBJ2-7, with 8 positions matching TRBD2. CDR1 SGHRS and CDR2 YFSETQ come from the germline V gene. The CDR3 has 15 amino acids. The V and J ends lost 3 bases and 6 bases, in that order; junction bases with no gene match: 11. In DNA, the CDR3 is TGCGCCAGCAGCTCCGGGAGGGGATGGTCCGGCGAGCAGTACTTC. This translates into CASSSGRGWSGEQYF.

The chain couples TRBV7-8 to TRBJ2-7; 14 bases agree with TRBD2. Per germline, CDR1 SGHVS and CDR2 FQNEAQ. This CDR3 comprises 18 residues. With V trimmed by 1 base and J by 7 bases, 12 bases remained unmatched. The CDR3 bases are TGTGCCAGCAGCTTAGTAACCTTGGGACTAGCGGGAGCCCGAGAGCAGTACTTC. Translation: CASSLVTLGLAGAREQYF.

V gene TRBV7-9 combines with J gene TRBJ2-3, with a possible D match to TRBD1 (5 bases). Trimming took off 3 bases at V and 4 bases at J, with 20 bases between the two ends. CDR3 length: 17 residues. The V gene's germline CDR1 is SEHNR and CDR2 FQNEAQ (reference sequence). The CDR3, as DNA: TGTGCCAGCAGCTTCTTTCAGGGTCCTTTATCGGCAGATACGCAGTATTTT. The encoded protein is CASSFFQGPLSADTQYF.

The chain joins TRBV6-1 to TRBJ2-7; TRBD2 matches at 9 bases. This CDR3 contains 15 residues. The V gene end was trimmed by 4 bases and the J gene end by 6 bases; junction bases not matched to a gene: 10. CDR1 MNHNS and CDR2 SASEGT come from the germline V gene. CDR3 region: CASSAGGAGGFEQYF. CDR3 sequence (DNA): TGTGCCAGCAGTGCCGGGGGAGCGGGGGGTTTCGAGCAGTACTTC.

The chain employs TRBV7-9 and TRBJ2-3, with 10 bases that match TRBD2. V lost 5 bases, J lost 0 bases, and 8 bases stayed unmatched. CDR3 length equals 17 residues. Germline-derived CDR1 and CDR2 are SEHNR and FQNEAQ (reference sequence). The CDR3 loop reads CASSQRTSGISTDTQYF. The CDR3 DNA sequence: TGTGCCAGCAGCCAGCGGACTAGCGGAATTAGCACAGATACGCAGTATTTT.

The CDR3 reads CASSFHRDREHEQYF. CDR3 DNA sequence: TGTGCCAGCAGCTTTCACCGGGACAGGGAGCACGAGCAGTACTTC. The chain is built from TRBV7-6 and TRBJ2-7; 9 nucleotides align to TRBD1. The CDR3 spans 15 residues. Trimming cost V 3 bases and J 5 bases; bases outside gene matches: 8. The germline V gene encodes CDR1 SGHVS and CDR2 FNYEAQ.